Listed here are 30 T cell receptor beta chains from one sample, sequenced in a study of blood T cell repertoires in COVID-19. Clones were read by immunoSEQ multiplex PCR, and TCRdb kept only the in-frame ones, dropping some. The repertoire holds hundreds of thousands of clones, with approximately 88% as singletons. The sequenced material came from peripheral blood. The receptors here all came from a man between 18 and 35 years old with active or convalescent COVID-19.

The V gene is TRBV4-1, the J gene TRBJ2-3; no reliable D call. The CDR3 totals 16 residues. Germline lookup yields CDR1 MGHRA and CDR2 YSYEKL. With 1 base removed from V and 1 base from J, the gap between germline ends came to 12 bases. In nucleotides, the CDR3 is TGCGCCAGCAGCCAAGTTAACAGAAAACGCACAGATACGCAGTATTTT. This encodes CASSQVNRKRTDTQYF.

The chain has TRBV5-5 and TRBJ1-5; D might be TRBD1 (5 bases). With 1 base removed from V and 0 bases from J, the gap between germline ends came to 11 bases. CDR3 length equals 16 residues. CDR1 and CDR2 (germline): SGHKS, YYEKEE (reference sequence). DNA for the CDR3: TGTGCCAGCAGCTTGTTTGGGGGGAATAGCAATCAGCCCCAGCATTTT. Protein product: CASSLFGGNSNQPQHF.

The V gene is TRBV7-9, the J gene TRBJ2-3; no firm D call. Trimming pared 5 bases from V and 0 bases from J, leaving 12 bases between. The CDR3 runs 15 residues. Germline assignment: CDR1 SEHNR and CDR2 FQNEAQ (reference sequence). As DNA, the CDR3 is TGTGCCAGCAGCCCAGTTGCGGCTAGCACAGATACGCAGTATTTT. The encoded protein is CASSPVAASTDTQYF.

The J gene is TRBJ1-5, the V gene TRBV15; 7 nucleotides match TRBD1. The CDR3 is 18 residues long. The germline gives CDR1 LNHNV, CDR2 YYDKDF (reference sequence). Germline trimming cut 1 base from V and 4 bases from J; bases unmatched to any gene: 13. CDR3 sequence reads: CATSRGQGSSTLNQPQHF. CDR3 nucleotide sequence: TGTGCCACCAGCAGAGGACAGGGTAGTAGTACCCTGAATCAGCCCCAGCATTTT.

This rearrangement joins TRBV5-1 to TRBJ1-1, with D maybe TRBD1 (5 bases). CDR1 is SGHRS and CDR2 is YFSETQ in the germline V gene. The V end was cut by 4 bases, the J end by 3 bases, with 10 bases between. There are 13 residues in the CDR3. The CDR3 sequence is CASSGGRDTEAFF. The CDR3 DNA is TGCGCCAGCAGCGGGGGGAGGGACACTGAAGCTTTCTTT. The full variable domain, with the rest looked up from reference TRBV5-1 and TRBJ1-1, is KAGVTQTPRYLIKTRGQQVTLSCSPISGHRSVSWYQQTPGQGLQFLFEYFSETQRNKGNFPGRFSGRQFSNSRSEMNVSTLELGDSALYLCASSGGRDTEAFFGQGTRLTVV.

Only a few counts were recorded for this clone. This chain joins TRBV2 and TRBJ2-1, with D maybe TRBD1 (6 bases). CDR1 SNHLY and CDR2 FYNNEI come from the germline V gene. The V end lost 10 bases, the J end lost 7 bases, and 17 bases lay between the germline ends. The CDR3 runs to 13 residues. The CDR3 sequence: CATGPGHLNEQFF. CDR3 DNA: TGTGCCACCGGACCGGGACACCTTAATGAGCAGTTCTTC.

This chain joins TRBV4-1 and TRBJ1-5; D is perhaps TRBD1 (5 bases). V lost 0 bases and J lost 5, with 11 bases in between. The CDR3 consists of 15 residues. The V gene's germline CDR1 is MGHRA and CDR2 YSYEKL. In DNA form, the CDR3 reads TGCGCCAGCAGCCAAGACAGGGCGATGTATCAGCCCCAGCATTTT. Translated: CASSQDRAMYQPQHF.

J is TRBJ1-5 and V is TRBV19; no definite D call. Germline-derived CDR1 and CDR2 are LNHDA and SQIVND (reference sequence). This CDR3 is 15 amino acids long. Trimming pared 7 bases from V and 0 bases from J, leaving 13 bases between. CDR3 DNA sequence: TGTGCCAGTACGCCGGCGGTCTATAGCAATCAGCCCCAGCATTTT. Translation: CASTPAVYSNQPQHF. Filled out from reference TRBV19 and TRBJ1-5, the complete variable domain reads DGGITQSPKYLFRKEGQNVTLSCEQNLNHDAMYWYRQDPGQGLRLIYYSQIVNDFQKGDIAEGYSVSREKKESFPLTVTSAQKNPTAFYLCASTPAVYSNQPQHFGDGTRLSIL.

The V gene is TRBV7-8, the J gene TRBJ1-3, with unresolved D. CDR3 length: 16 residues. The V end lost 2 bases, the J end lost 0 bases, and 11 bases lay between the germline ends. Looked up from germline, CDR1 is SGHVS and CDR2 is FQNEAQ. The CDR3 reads CASSLSRESSGNTIYF. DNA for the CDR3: TGTGCCAGCAGCTTAAGTCGAGAGAGCTCTGGAAACACCATATATTTT.

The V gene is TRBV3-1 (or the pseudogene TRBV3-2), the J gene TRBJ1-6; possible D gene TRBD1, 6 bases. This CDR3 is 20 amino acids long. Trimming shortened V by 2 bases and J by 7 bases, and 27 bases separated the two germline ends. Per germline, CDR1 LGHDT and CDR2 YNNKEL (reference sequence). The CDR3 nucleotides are TGTGCCAGCAGCCAAACCCGGGACAAGGATCCTCTCGGGAACAATTCACCCCTCCACTTT. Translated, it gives CASSQTRDKDPLGNNSPLHF.

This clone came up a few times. CDR3 DNA sequence: TGTGCCAGCAGTGAAGGCGCGGGGGGGACCGGGGAGCTGTTTTTT. Its protein is CASSEGAGGTGELFF. The genes are TRBV6-1 and TRBJ2-2; 9 nucleotides match TRBD2. The CDR3 length is 15 residues. V was pared by 1 base and J by 5 bases, with 2 bases of the junction left unmatched. Germline V lookup: CDR1 MNHNS, CDR2 SASEGT.

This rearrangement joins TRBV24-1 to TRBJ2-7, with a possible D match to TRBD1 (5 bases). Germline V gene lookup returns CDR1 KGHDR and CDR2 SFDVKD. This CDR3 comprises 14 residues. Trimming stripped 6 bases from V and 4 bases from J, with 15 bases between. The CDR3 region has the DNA TGTGCCACCAGTCCTCGGCCAGGGAAGTACGAGCAGTACTTC. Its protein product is CATSPRPGKYEQYF.

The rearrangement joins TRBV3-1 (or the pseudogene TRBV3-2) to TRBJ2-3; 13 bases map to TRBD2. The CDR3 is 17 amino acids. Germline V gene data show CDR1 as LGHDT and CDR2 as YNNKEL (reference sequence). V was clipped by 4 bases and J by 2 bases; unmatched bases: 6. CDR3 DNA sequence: TGTGCCAGCAGCCCGACTAGCGGGGGGTCTTTCACAGATACGCAGTATTTT. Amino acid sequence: CASSPTSGGSFTDTQYF.

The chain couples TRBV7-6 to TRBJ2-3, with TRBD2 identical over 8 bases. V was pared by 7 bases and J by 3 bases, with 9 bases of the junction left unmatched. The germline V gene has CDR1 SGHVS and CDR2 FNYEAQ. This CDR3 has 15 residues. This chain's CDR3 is CASTTGGAVTDTQYF. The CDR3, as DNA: TGTGCCAGCACCACGGGGGGGGCCGTGACAGATACGCAGTATTTT. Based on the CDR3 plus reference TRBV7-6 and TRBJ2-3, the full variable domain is GAGVSQSPRYKVTKRGQDVALRCDPISGHVSLYWYRQALGQGPEFLTYFNYEAQQDKSGLPNDRFSAERPEGSISTLTIQRTEQRDSAMYRCASTTGGAVTDTQYFGPGTRLTVL.

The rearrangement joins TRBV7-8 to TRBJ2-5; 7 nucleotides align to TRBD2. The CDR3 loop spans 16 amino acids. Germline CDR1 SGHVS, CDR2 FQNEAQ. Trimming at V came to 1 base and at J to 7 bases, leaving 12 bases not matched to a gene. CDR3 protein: CASSLGASGSGGTQYF. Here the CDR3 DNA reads TGTGCCAGCAGCTTAGGGGCTAGCGGATCGGGGGGGACCCAGTACTTC. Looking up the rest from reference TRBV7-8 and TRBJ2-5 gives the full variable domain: GAGVSQSPRYKVAKRGQDVALRCDPISGHVSLFWYQQALGQGPEFLTYFQNEAQLDKSGLPSDRFFAERPEGSVSTLKIQRTQQEDSAVYLCASSLGASGSGGTQYFGPGTRLLVL.

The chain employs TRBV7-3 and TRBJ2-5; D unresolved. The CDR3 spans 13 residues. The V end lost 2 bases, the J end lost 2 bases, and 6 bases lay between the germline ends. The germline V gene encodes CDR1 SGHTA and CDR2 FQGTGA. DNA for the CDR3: TGTGCCAGCAGCTTATCTAGACAAGAGACCCAGTACTTC. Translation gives CASSLSRQETQYF.

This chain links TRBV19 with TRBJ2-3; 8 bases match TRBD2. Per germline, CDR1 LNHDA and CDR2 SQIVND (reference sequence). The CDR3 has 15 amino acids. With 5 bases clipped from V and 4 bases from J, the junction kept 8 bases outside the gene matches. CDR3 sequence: CASSDSGVPSDTQYF. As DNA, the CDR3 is TGTGCCAGTAGTGATAGCGGGGTCCCTTCAGATACGCAGTATTTT.

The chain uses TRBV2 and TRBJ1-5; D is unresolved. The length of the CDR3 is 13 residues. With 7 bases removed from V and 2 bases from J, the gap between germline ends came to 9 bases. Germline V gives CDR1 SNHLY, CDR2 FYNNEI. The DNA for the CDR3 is TGTGCCAGCACGGTGGTCGGCAATCAGCCCCAGCATTTT. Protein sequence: CASTVVGNQPQHF.

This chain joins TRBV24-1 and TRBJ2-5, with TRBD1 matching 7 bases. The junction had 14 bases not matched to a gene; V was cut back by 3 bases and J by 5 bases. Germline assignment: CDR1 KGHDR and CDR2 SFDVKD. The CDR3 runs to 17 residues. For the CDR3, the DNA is TGTGCCACCAGTGATAATAGGGACAGCGCAGGTGGGGAGACCCAGTACTTC. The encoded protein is CATSDNRDSAGGETQYF.

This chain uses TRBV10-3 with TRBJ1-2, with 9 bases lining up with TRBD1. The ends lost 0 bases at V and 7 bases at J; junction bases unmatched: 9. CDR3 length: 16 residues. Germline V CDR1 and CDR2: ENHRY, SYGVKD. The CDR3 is CAISESNRGPLAGYTF. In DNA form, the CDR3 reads TGTGCCATCAGTGAGTCGAACAGGGGGCCTCTGGCTGGCTACACCTTC.

CDR3 amino acids: CASSGQLAGGSYNEQFF. CDR3 DNA: TGTGCCAGCAGCGGACAACTAGCGGGGGGCTCCTACAATGAGCAGTTCTTC. V gene TRBV9 combines with J gene TRBJ2-1; 12 bases are a match to TRBD2. With 3 bases clipped from V and 0 bases from J, the junction kept 4 bases outside the gene matches. Germline assignment: CDR1 SGDLS and CDR2 YYNGEE. CDR3 length: 17 residues. Full variable domain (missing parts from reference TRBV9 and TRBJ2-1): DSGVTQTPKHLITATGQRVTLRCSPRSGDLSVYWYQQSLDQGLQFLIQYYNGEERAKGNILERFSAQQFPDLHSELNLSSLELGDSALYFCASSGQLAGGSYNEQFFGPGTRLTVL.

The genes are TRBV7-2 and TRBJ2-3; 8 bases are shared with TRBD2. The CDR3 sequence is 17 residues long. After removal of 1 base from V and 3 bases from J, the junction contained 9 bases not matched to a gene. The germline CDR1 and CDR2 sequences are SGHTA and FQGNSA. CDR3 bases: TGTGCCAGCAGCTTAGAATTGGTAGCGGGGCAAACAGATACGCAGTATTTT. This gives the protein CASSLELVAGQTDTQYF.

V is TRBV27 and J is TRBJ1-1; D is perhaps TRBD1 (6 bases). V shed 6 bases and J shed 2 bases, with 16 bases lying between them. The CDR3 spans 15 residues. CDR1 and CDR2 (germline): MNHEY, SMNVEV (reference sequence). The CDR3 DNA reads TGTGCCAGCAGCCGCGGGGGGCAGGGCAACACTGAAGCTTTCTTT. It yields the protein CASSRGGQGNTEAFF.

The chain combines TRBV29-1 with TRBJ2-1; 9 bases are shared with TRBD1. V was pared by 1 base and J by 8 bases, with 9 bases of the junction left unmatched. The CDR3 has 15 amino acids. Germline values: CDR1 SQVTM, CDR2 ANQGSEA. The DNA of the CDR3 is TGCAGCGTTGAAGGGGGGACAGGGATGTTCCATGAGCAGTTCTTC. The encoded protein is CSVEGGTGMFHEQFF.

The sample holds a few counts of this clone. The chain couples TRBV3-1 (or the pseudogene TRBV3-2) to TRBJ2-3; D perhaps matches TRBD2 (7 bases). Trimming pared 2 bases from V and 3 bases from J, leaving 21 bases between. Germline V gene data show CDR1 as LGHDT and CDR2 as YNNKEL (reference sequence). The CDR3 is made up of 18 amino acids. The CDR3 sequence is CASSQLTRGGGITDTQYF. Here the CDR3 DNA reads TGTGCCAGCAGCCAATTGACGAGGGGGGGCGGGATAACAGATACGCAGTATTTT.

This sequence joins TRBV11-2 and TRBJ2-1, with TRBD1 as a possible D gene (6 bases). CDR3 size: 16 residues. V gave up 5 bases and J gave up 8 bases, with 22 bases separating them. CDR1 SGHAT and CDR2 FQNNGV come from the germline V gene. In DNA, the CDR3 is TGTGCCAGCAGCCAAGTCCGAGACAGGTTTCTGGATGAGCAGTTCTTC. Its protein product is CASSQVRDRFLDEQFF.

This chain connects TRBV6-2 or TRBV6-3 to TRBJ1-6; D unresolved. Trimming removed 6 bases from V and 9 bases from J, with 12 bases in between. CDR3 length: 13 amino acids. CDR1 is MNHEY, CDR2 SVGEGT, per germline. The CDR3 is CASSELESSPLHF. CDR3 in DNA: TGTGCCAGCAGCGAGCTGGAGAGTTCACCCCTCCACTTT.

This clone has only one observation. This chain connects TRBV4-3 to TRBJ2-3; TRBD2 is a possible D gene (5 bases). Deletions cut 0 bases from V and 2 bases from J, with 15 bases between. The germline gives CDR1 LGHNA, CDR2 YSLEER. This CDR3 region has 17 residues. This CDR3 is CASSQEGAPLNTDTQYF. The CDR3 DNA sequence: TGCGCCAGCAGCCAAGAGGGAGCACCCCTCAACACAGATACGCAGTATTTT.

The CDR3 DNA is TGCGCCAGCAGCCAGGGACACTTCAGAGGCGATGGCTACACCTTC. This encodes CASSQGHFRGDGYTF. V is TRBV4-1 and J is TRBJ1-2; perhaps TRBD1 as D (6 bases). The CDR3 spans 15 residues. V lost 3 bases to trimming and J lost 6 bases, with 17 bases between them. Germline loops: CDR1 MGHRA, CDR2 YSYEKL.

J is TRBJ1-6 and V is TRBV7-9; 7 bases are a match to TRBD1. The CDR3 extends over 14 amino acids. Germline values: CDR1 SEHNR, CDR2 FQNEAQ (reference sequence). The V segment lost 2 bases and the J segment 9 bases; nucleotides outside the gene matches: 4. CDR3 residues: CASSLTGEVSPLHF. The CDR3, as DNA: TGTGCCAGCAGCTTAACAGGGGAAGTTTCACCCCTCCACTTT.